This entry describes one T cell receptor beta chain. Its antigen is still unknown. Original processing methods: What underpinned the distant-metastasis classifier for papillary thyroid cancer was the set of CDR3 differences across clinicopathological groups. TCRdb re-called the PCR reads with MiXCR. The V and J calls were not made by the authors but by TCRdb's processing. The sample carries just over 20,000 clones, roughly a third recorded once. This sample stems from a study of metastatic and nonmetastatic thyroid tumors. At the level of the study: Samples came from malignant and benign thyroid patients, and repertoires were compared across blood and tumor or nodule tissue. Study-level findings and limits: Compared with benign nodules, malignant thyroid tumors were reported to have significantly higher TCR beta diversity in both blood and tumor.

No treatment had been given to any patient before thyroid surgery. This CDR3 contains 13 residues. V was shortened by 6 bases and J by 4 bases, with 12 bases between the two germline ends. Per the germline V gene, CDR1 is MNHNS and CDR2 is SASEGT. V is TRBV6-1 and J is TRBJ1-1; possible D gene TRBD1, 5 bases. Sequences were obtained from tumor tissue. The sequence was collected from a female donor with papillary thyroid cancer or a benign thyroid nodule (not recorded which). Some clones in this sample may be carry-over from other donors' samples. For the CDR3, the DNA is TGTGCCAGCAGCGGGGGGGGTGGCACTGAAGCTTTCTTT. Protein: CASSGGGGTEAFF.